What follows are 2 T cell receptor beta chains derived from one specimen sequenced in a study of T cell repertoires in cytomegalovirus infection. TCRdb re-analysed the reads in MiXCR, keeping a single row per CDR3 protein. This sample has about 570,000 distinct CDR3 sequences; 40% occur once, and the top ten carry roughly 50%. Their recognized antigens are unknown. Material: cultured PBMCs, obtained from culture after CMV antigen stimulation. All receptors come from a human donor in good health (CMV status not recorded). Some clones in this sample may be carry-over from other donors' samples.

In regard to this clonotype: The DNA is omitted, as the CDR3 cannot be located on it reliably, and the CDR3 follows TCRdb's listing. The chain is built from TRBV27 and TRBJ2-7; the table gives TRBD1 as D, unverified against the DNA. CDR1 and CDR2 from the germline V gene are MNHEY and SMNVEV (reference sequence). The CDR3 adds up to 15 amino acids, both ends counted. The CDR3 sequence: CASSFLETGEGEQYF.

In its sample, this clonotype was seen a few times. The V and J genes are TRBV6-1 and TRBJ2-1; TRBD2 aligns across 14 bases. The CDR3 is 15 amino acids. The V gene end was trimmed by 10 bases and the J gene end by 4 bases; junction bases not matched to a gene: 6. Germline V gene data show CDR1 as MNHNS and CDR2 as SASEGT. CDR3 sequence (DNA): TGTGCCATCCACGGACTAGCGGGGGGTTACAATGAGCAGTTCTTC. It specifies CAIHGLAGGYNEQFF.